The 29 T cell receptor beta chains listed next were all sequenced from one sample in a study of cytomegalovirus exposure and HLA in healthy donors. With 60 Vbeta and 13 Jbeta primers, the PCR was carried out. Generated by immunoSEQ multiplex PCR, the TCRdb table keeps only in-frame clones and is missing some. The table shows roughly 120,000 clones, with around three quarters occurring only once. Sequencing was carried out using PBMCs. The receptor source for this set is a young man in good health and CMV-seropositive.

The V call is TRBV12-5, the J call TRBJ1-2; 12 nucleotides match TRBD1. CDR1 and CDR2 from the germline V gene are LGHNT and FRNRAP. The CDR3 extends over 18 amino acids. The V segment lost 9 bases and the J segment 6 bases; nucleotides outside the gene matches: 20. Here the CDR3 reads CASRMDRRGTGGSDGYTF. CDR3 DNA: TGTGCTAGCAGGATGGACCGGCGGGGGACAGGGGGCTCGGATGGCTACACCTTC. The full variable domain, rest sourced from reference TRBV12-5 and TRBJ1-2, is DARVTQTPRHKVTEMGQEVTMRCQPILGHNTVFWYRQTMMQGLELLAYFRNRAPLDDSGMPKDRFSAEMPDATLATLKIQPSEPRDSAVYFCASRMDRRGTGGSDGYTFGSGTRLTVV.

The chain recombines TRBV19 with TRBJ1-1, with 8 bases matching TRBD1. V lost 3 bases, J lost 4 bases, and 7 bases stayed unmatched. CDR1 is LNHDA, CDR2 SQIVND, per germline (reference sequence). This CDR3 is built from 15 residues. CDR3 nucleotide sequence: TGTGCCAGTAGTATGGTAACAGGGGGGGGCACTGAAGCTTTCTTT. Its translation: CASSMVTGGGTEAFF.

The rearrangement joins TRBV7-6 to TRBJ2-1, with 9 bases fitting TRBD1. This CDR3 comprises 15 residues. The germline V gene has CDR1 SGHVS and CDR2 FNYEAQ. The junction had 1 base not matched to a gene; V was cut back by 1 base and J by 3 bases. CDR3 coding DNA: TGTGCCAGCAGCTTAGGACAGGGGGACTACAATGAGCAGTTCTTC. It codes for CASSLGQGDYNEQFF.

This clone was recorded only once. The chain has TRBV7-9 and TRBJ2-1; D not certain. Looked up from germline, CDR1 is SEHNR and CDR2 is FQNEAQ (reference sequence). The CDR3 length is 16 residues. With 0 bases removed from V and 2 bases from J, the gap between germline ends came to 11 bases. Here the CDR3 reads CASSLALQLTYNEQFF. The CDR3 DNA is TGTGCCAGCAGCTTAGCTCTGCAGTTAACCTACAATGAGCAGTTCTTC.

The chain employs TRBV5-4 and TRBJ2-3; 8 positions match TRBD1. V lost 4 bases to trimming and J lost 5 bases; unmatched junction nucleotides: 12. Germline V gene sequence: CDR1 SGHNT, CDR2 YYREEE (reference sequence). This CDR3 comprises 16 residues. The CDR3 sequence is CASSADRGRVGDTQYF. In DNA form, the CDR3 reads TGTGCCAGCAGCGCCGACAGGGGAAGGGTTGGAGATACGCAGTATTTT.

The rearrangement uses TRBV27 and TRBJ1-2; 10 bases are a match to TRBD1. The CDR3 loop spans 15 amino acids. Germline CDR1 MNHEY, CDR2 SMNVEV (reference sequence). Trimming removed 5 bases from V and 7 bases from J; junction bases left unmatched: 10. The DNA of the CDR3 is TGTGCCAGCAGTCCCCGACAGGGGGCAAATGGTGGCTACACCTTC. Its translation: CASSPRQGANGGYTF.

The V call is TRBV19, the J call TRBJ2-1; 7 positions agree with TRBD2. V shed 8 bases and J 6 bases; nucleotides not matched to a gene: 13. The CDR3 is 15 amino acids. Germline loops: CDR1 LNHDA, CDR2 SQIVND (reference sequence). The CDR3 protein is CASRNHGTTINEQFF. DNA of the CDR3: TGTGCCAGTCGCAACCACGGGACTACAATCAATGAGCAGTTCTTC.

V is TRBV5-1 and J is TRBJ2-7, with TRBD1 matching over 9 bases. Trimming took 0 bases from V and 2 from J; bases not matched to a gene: 3. Germline V CDR1 and CDR2: SGHRS, YFSETQ. The CDR3 runs to 15 residues. The CDR3 region is CASSLDWTGAYEQYF. For the CDR3, the DNA is TGCGCCAGCAGCTTGGATTGGACAGGGGCCTACGAGCAGTACTTC.

The chain carries TRBV9 and TRBJ1-3, with D perhaps TRBD1 (6 bases). V lost 3 bases and J 2 bases, leaving 18 bases between the germline ends. Germline V gene data show CDR1 as SGDLS and CDR2 as YYNGEE. The CDR3 extends over 17 amino acids. CDR3 nucleotides: TGTGCCAGCAGCGCCGCCTTTCTCCGGGACACTGGAAACACCATATATTTT. Protein sequence: CASSAAFLRDTGNTIYF.

The CDR3 is CAWSLARTGRAEAFF. The DNA of the CDR3 is TGTGCCTGGAGCCTCGCCCGGACAGGGAGGGCTGAAGCTTTCTTT. This chain links TRBV30 with TRBJ1-1, with 8 bases matching TRBD1. The CDR3 has 15 residues. V shed 3 bases and J 6 bases; nucleotides not matched to a gene: 12. CDR1 is GTSNPN, CDR2 SVGIG, per germline (reference sequence).

The chain combines TRBV29-1 with TRBJ1-4; TRBD1 is a possible D gene (5 bases). V lost 2 bases and J 4 bases, leaving 5 bases between the germline ends. The CDR3 is 12 residues long. The germline V gene has CDR1 SQVTM and CDR2 ANQGSEA. CDR3 sequence reads: CSVERGNEKLFF. The CDR3 region has the DNA TGCAGCGTTGAAAGGGGTAATGAAAAACTGTTTTTT. The full variable domain, completed using reference TRBV29-1 and TRBJ1-4, is SAVISQKPSRDICQRGTSLTIQCQVDSQVTMMFWYRQQPGQSLTLIATANQGSEATYESGFVIDKFPISRPNLTFSTLTVSNMSPEDSSIYLCSVERGNEKLFFGSGTQLSVL.

The genes are TRBV9 and TRBJ2-1, with 12 bases matching TRBD2. The CDR3 extends over 15 amino acids. In germline, CDR1 is SGDLS, CDR2 YYNGEE. The V segment lost 2 bases and the J segment 10 bases; nucleotides outside the gene matches: 7. The CDR3 reads CASSVGLAGTLEQFF. The CDR3 DNA reads TGTGCCAGCAGCGTTGGACTAGCGGGAACTTTGGAGCAGTTCTTC.

This chain connects TRBV9 to TRBJ2-1; TRBD2 matches at 7 bases. Germline CDR1 is SGDLS and CDR2 is YYNGEE. This CDR3 is built from 15 residues. Germline trimming cut 0 bases from V and 6 bases from J; bases unmatched to any gene: 6. The CDR3 sequence is CASSVASGTANEQFF. The CDR3 DNA follows: TGTGCCAGCAGCGTAGCTAGCGGTACCGCCAATGAGCAGTTCTTC.

This chain links TRBV6-4 with TRBJ2-3; a possible D gene is TRBD1 (6 bases). CDR1 and CDR2 (germline): MRHNA, SNTAGT. The V gene lost 6 bases and the J gene lost 1 base, with 14 bases spanning the gap. CDR3 length: 15 residues. The CDR3: CASSPNRDRTDTQYF. The CDR3 DNA reads as TGTGCCAGCAGCCCCAACAGGGATCGCACAGATACGCAGTATTTT.

The J gene is TRBJ1-1, the V gene TRBV20-1, with D uncertain. Germline lookup yields CDR1 DFQATT and CDR2 SNEGSKA (reference sequence). This CDR3 has 11 amino acids. V lost 6 bases, J lost 7 bases, and 12 bases lay in between. The CDR3: CSAAPEGEAFF. The CDR3 DNA follows: TGCAGTGCGGCCCCAGAGGGTGAAGCTTTCTTT.

This clone was counted a few times. V and J are TRBV13 and TRBJ2-1, with TRBD2 matching over 8 bases. CDR3 length equals 17 residues. V trimming: 3 bases; J trimming: 1 base; junction bases outside the gene matches: 8. From germline, CDR1 is PRHDT and CDR2 FYEKMQ (reference sequence). The CDR3 here is CASSLAGRAISYNEQFF. The CDR3 nucleotides read TGTGCCAGCAGCTTGGCCGGGAGGGCCATTTCCTACAATGAGCAGTTCTTC.

The chain joins TRBV10-1 to TRBJ2-7; 9 bases fit TRBD1. CDR3 length: 15 residues. V lost 2 bases, J lost 5 bases, and 7 bases stayed unmatched. Germline assignment: CDR1 WNHNN and CDR2 SYGVQD (reference sequence). The CDR3 DNA follows: TGCGCCAGCAGTGAGGCGGGACAGGGTTGGAACGAGCAGTACTTC. It yields the protein CASSEAGQGWNEQYF.

This clone was seen only once. This chain uses TRBV5-6 with TRBJ2-7, with 7 nucleotides matching TRBD1. The germline CDR1 and CDR2 sequences are SGHDT and YYEEEE. The CDR3 has 15 residues. Losses at the gene ends were 0 bases for V and 2 bases for J; bases not matched to a gene: 5. For the CDR3, the DNA is TGTGCCAGCAGCTTGGTGGGGCAGGGGGCCTACGAGCAGTACTTC. Protein sequence: CASSLVGQGAYEQYF.

This sequence joins TRBV9 and TRBJ2-6; D is unclear. Trimming removed 0 bases at V and 2 bases at J, with 9 bases between. CDR1 and CDR2 from the germline V gene are SGDLS and YYNGEE. The CDR3 extends over 16 amino acids. The CDR3 is CASSVGIGPGANVLTF. As DNA, the CDR3 is TGTGCCAGCAGCGTAGGGATTGGGCCTGGGGCCAACGTCCTGACTTTC.

This rearrangement joins TRBV7-6 to TRBJ1-2, with 11 bases matching TRBD1. V gave up 4 bases and J gave up 4 bases; unmatched junction bases: 5. Germline assignment: CDR1 SGHVS and CDR2 FNYEAQ. This CDR3 has 15 amino acids. CDR3 region: CASSSGTGGAYGYTF. In DNA, the CDR3 is TGTGCCAGCAGCTCCGGGACAGGGGGTGCCTATGGCTACACCTTC.

The gene calls are TRBV10-2 and TRBJ1-5; 10 bases fit TRBD1. The germline V gene encodes CDR1 WSHSY and CDR2 SAAADI. This CDR3 is 19 amino acids long. The ends lost 3 bases at V and 0 bases at J; junction bases unmatched: 11. The CDR3 loop reads CASSDPGTGVFYSNQPQHF. The DNA for the CDR3 is TGCGCCAGCAGTGATCCCGGGACAGGGGTGTTCTATAGCAATCAGCCCCAGCATTTT.

The V and J genes are TRBV12-2 and TRBJ2-7; the table calls TRBD1, which could not be checked here. TRBV12-2 is labeled a pseudogene. CDR3 size: 16 residues. In DNA form, the CDR3 reads TGTGCAAGTCGCTTAGAGAACCGGGACAGGGGTTACGAGCAGTACTTC. Encoded protein: CASRLENRDRGYEQYF.

The chain carries TRBV2 and TRBJ2-1, with D maybe TRBD1 (6 bases). V was trimmed by 1 base and J by 4 bases, leaving 11 bases between them. Germline values: CDR1 SNHLY, CDR2 FYNNEI. The CDR3 spans 15 residues. CDR3 sequence reads: CASSEDRARYNEQFF. The CDR3 DNA sequence: TGTGCCAGCAGTGAAGACAGGGCTAGGTACAATGAGCAGTTCTTC.

V is TRBV7-8 and J is TRBJ1-1; 11 bases are shared with TRBD1. Germline CDR1 is SGHVS and CDR2 is FQNEAQ. V lost 3 bases and J lost 7; bases outside the gene matches: 10. CDR3 length: 16 amino acids. The CDR3 DNA is TGTGCCAGCAGCTTTGACCCGGACAGGGGGCTTCTTGAAGCTTTCTTT. Encoded protein: CASSFDPDRGLLEAFF. The full variable domain, its missing parts supplied by reference TRBV7-8 and TRBJ1-1, is GAGVSQSPRYKVAKRGQDVALRCDPISGHVSLFWYQQALGQGPEFLTYFQNEAQLDKSGLPSDRFFAERPEGSVSTLKIQRTQQEDSAVYLCASSFDPDRGLLEAFFGQGTRLTVV.

The V and J genes are TRBV19 and TRBJ1-1; possible D gene TRBD1, 5 bases. The V and J ends lost 4 bases and 6 bases respectively, with 12 bases between them. Germline CDR1 and CDR2: LNHDA and SQIVND (reference sequence). The length of the CDR3 is 13 residues. CDR3 DNA: TGTGCCAGTAGTAAGGGGAGCGGGGCTGAAGCTTTCTTT. Translating it yields CASSKGSGAEAFF.

The genes are TRBV19 and TRBJ2-5, with D perhaps matching TRBD1 (6 bases). Trimming pared 3 bases from V and 5 bases from J, leaving 10 bases between. CDR1 LNHDA and CDR2 SQIVND come from the germline V gene (reference sequence). The CDR3 consists of 13 residues. CDR3 residues: CASSIFQGETQYF. In DNA, the CDR3 is TGTGCCAGTAGTATCTTTCAGGGGGAGACCCAGTACTTC.

V is TRBV27 and J is TRBJ1-2; perhaps TRBD1 as D (6 bases). CDR3 length equals 12 residues. Trimming took off 5 bases at V and 7 bases at J, with 11 bases between the two ends. Germline V gene sequence: CDR1 MNHEY, CDR2 SMNVEV (reference sequence). The DNA for the CDR3 is TGTGCCAGCAGTCCGGGGGGCTTTGGCTACACCTTC. This encodes CASSPGGFGYTF.

The chain couples TRBV15 to TRBJ2-4; 7 nucleotides align to TRBD1. The germline CDR1 and CDR2 sequences are LNHNV and YYDKDF (reference sequence). The CDR3 spans 16 residues. V lost 3 bases, J lost 12 bases, and 17 bases stayed unmatched. CDR3: CATSRVIEGRRDSQYF. In DNA, the CDR3 is TGTGCCACCAGCAGGGTGATAGAAGGCCGCAGGGACAGTCAGTACTTC.

The chain couples TRBV5-1 to TRBJ1-1; TRBD1 matches 8 bases. Germline V CDR1 and CDR2: SGHRS, YFSETQ. The V gene end was trimmed by 0 bases and the J gene end by 11 bases; junction bases not matched to a gene: 12. This CDR3 has 15 amino acids. The CDR3 loop is CASSLGGRGQDWAFF. CDR3 bases: TGCGCCAGCAGCTTGGGAGGCAGGGGGCAAGATTGGGCTTTCTTT.